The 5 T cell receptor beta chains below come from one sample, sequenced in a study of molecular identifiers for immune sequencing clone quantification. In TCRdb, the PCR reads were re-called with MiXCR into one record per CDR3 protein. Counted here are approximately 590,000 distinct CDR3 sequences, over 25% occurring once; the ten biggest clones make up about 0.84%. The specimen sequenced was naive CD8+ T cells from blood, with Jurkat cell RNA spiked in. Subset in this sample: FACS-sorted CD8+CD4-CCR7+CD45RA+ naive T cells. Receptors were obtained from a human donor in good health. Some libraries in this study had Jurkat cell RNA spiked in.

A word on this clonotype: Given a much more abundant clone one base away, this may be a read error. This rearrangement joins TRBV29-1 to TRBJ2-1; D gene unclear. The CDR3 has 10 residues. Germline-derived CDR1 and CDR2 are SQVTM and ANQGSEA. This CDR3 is CSVRVDEQLF. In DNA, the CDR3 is TGCAGCGTTCGTGTTGATGAGCAGCTCTTC.

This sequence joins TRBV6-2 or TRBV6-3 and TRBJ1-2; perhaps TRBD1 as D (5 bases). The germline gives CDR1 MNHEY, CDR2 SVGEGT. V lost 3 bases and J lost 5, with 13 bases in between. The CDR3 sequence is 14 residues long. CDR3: CASSYTGGRYGYTF. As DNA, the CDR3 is TGTGCCAGCAGTTATACTGGGGGAAGATATGGCTACACCTTC.

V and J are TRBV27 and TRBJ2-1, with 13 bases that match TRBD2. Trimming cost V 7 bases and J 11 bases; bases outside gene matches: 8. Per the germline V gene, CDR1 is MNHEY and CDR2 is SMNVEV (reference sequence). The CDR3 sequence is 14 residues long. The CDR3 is CASTEGLAGTQQFF. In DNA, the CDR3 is TGTGCCAGCACCGAGGGACTAGCGGGGACGCAGCAGTTCTTC.

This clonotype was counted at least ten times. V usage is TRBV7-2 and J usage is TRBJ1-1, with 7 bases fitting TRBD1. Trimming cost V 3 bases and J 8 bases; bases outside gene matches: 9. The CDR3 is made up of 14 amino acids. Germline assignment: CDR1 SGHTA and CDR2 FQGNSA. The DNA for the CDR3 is TGTGCCAGCAGCTTGGACAGGTCAGGGTTCGAAGCTTTCTTT. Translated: CASSLDRSGFEAFF.

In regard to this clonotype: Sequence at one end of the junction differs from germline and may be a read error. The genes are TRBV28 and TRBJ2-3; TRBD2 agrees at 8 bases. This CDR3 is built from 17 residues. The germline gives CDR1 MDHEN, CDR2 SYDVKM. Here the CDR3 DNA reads TGTGCCAGCGGTTTGGGCTCCGGACTAGCAAGCACAGATACGCAGTATTTT. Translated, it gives CASGLGSGLASTDTQYF. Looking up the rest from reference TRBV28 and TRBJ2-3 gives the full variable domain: DVKVTQSSRYLVKRTGEKVFLECVQDMDHENMFWYRQDPGLGLRLIYFSYDVKMKEKGDIPEGYSVSREKKERFSLILESASTNQTSMYLCASGLGSGLASTDTQYFGPGTRLTVL.